The source of this TCR beta chain is a study of blood T cell repertoires in COVID-19. Study-wide context: Whether acute or convalescent, the COVID-19 samples came from the United States, Italy and Spain. Sources were T cells, B-cell-depleted T cells, or PBMCs; the material itself was cDNA or gDNA.

How the authors handled the data: Estimates of nucleated cell counts were drawn from the amplification of reference gene primers. The table came from immunoSEQ multiplex PCR; TCRdb's copy has only in-frame clones and leaves some out. From that table come the V and J calls and clone size; the DNA was used to work out D and trimming. The profile shows 87,000 or so clones, around 87% of them singletons. Trimming removed 3 bases from V and 8 bases from J, with 8 bases in between. The CDR3 consists of 12 residues. Per germline, CDR1 MNHEY and CDR2 SMNVEV (reference sequence). Sample: peripheral blood. This sequence originates from a human donor with acute or convalescent COVID-19. The donor label of this sample is uncertain. The chain uses TRBV27 and TRBJ2-4; D is perhaps TRBD1 (6 bases). This CDR3 reads CASSFRGDIQYF. In nucleotides, the CDR3 is TGTGCCAGCAGTTTCAGGGGTGACATTCAGTACTTC.